This T cell receptor (beta chain) is drawn from a study of control samples from healthy donors and cancer patients. The junction had 7 bases not matched to a gene; V was cut back by 2 bases and J by 12 bases. Per germline, CDR1 SGHNT and CDR2 YENEEA. CDR3 size: 13 residues. Some clones are missing from TCRdb's copy, which holds only in-frame ones; the method was immunoSEQ multiplex PCR. Among 150,000 to 200,000 clones, 90% to 95% were seen once, and the ten largest hold about 1.6%. Input material: blood. This receptor was identified in a woman in her 30s in good health. V usage is TRBV11-3 and J usage is TRBJ1-1; 9 bases are shared with TRBD1. The CDR3 coding sequence is TGTGCCAGCAGCTTAAGCCCCGGGACAGGGACTTTCTTT. Its protein product is CASSLSPGTGTFF.